These 31 T cell receptor beta chains share one sample of origin, sequenced in a study of CD8 T cells in Susac syndrome. Reverse transcription of 0.5 to 1 ug RNA was performed with random hexamers. TCRdb re-called the immunoSEQ multiplex PCR reads with MiXCR, one entry per CDR3 protein. This sample has about 110,000 distinct CDR3 sequences, with roughly 95% found just once. What was sequenced was CD4+ T cells from PBMCs. All receptors come from a human donor in good health.

The chain employs TRBV5-6 and TRBJ1-6; 7 nucleotides align to TRBD1. Germline V gives CDR1 SGHDT, CDR2 YYEEEE. Unmatched junction bases numbered 9, after V lost 0 bases and J lost 9 bases. This CDR3 has 16 residues. The CDR3 bases are TGTGCCAGCAGCTTGGGGGAGGGGGCCCAGGGTTCACCCCTCCACTTT. As protein: CASSLGEGAQGSPLHF.

V gene TRBV5-4 combines with J gene TRBJ2-3, with 7 bases identical to TRBD2. The CDR3 has 16 amino acids. Germline V gives CDR1 SGHNT, CDR2 YYREEE (reference sequence). V shed 0 bases, J shed 4 bases, and the junction held 8 bases outside the gene matches. The CDR3 sequence is CASSLVERGAPDTQYF. For the CDR3, the DNA is TGTGCCAGCAGCTTGGTCGAGCGGGGAGCCCCAGATACGCAGTATTTT.

The chain is built from TRBV3-1 and TRBJ2-1; D might be TRBD1 or TRBD2, each matching 5 bases. V was cut by 1 base and J by 8 bases, with 9 bases left in between. The length of the CDR3 is 13 residues. Germline-derived CDR1 and CDR2 are LGHDT and YNNKEL (reference sequence). CDR3 amino acids: CASSQGGFDEQFF. DNA of the CDR3: TGTGCCAGCAGCCAAGGGGGGTTTGATGAGCAGTTCTTC.

The chain is built from TRBV29-1 and TRBJ1-1, with TRBD1 identical over 10 bases. From germline, CDR1 is SQVTM and CDR2 ANQGSEA. The CDR3 is made up of 12 amino acids. V was clipped by 0 bases and J by 8 bases; unmatched bases: 0. The chain's CDR3 is CSVEEDRGEAFF. The CDR3 DNA follows: TGCAGCGTTGAAGAGGACAGGGGGGAAGCTTTCTTT.

This chain links TRBV6-5 with TRBJ2-2; 10 bases align to TRBD2. CDR1 and CDR2 (germline): MNHEY, SVGAGI. The CDR3 sequence is 15 residues long. V lost 7 bases and J lost 1; bases outside the gene matches: 3. The CDR3 protein is CASMASGGNTGELFF. The CDR3 nucleotides are TGTGCCAGCATGGCTAGCGGGGGGAACACCGGGGAGCTGTTTTTT.

This chain joins TRBV4-1 and TRBJ1-1; no clear D gene. There are 14 residues in the CDR3. Germline CDR1 reads MGHRA; CDR2 reads YSYEKL. Trimming stripped 2 bases from V and 0 bases from J, with 7 bases between. The CDR3 region is CASSQQAMNTEAFF. Here the CDR3 DNA reads TGCGCCAGCAGCCAACAGGCAATGAACACTGAAGCTTTCTTT.

This sequence joins TRBV19 and TRBJ1-1; D is perhaps TRBD1 (5 bases). Per germline, CDR1 LNHDA and CDR2 SQIVND (reference sequence). The CDR3 extends over 15 amino acids. With 7 bases removed from V and 4 bases from J, the gap between germline ends came to 19 bases. This CDR3 reads CASTIVGALGTEAFF. The CDR3 bases are TGTGCCAGTACCATCGTTGGGGCTCTGGGCACTGAAGCTTTCTTT.

V is TRBV30 and J is TRBJ2-7; TRBD2 might be the D (6 bases). CDR1 GTSNPN and CDR2 SVGIG come from the germline V gene (reference sequence). The CDR3 is made up of 14 amino acids. The ends were cut back, 2 bases at V and 7 bases at J, with 18 bases in the middle. In DNA form, the CDR3 reads TGTGCCTGGAGTAGGGACGTCCCCCGGGGGGAGCAGTACTTC. It codes for CAWSRDVPRGEQYF.

The chain couples TRBV2 to TRBJ2-7, with D maybe TRBD2 (6 bases). The CDR3 has 14 amino acids. Per germline, CDR1 SNHLY and CDR2 FYNNEI. The V end lost 1 base, the J end lost 4 bases, and 11 bases lay between the germline ends. The CDR3 region has the DNA TGTGCCAGCAGTGAAGACGGGCGGGGTTACGAGCAGTACTTC. Translation: CASSEDGRGYEQYF.

This chain uses TRBV19 with TRBJ2-7; the match to TRBD1 covers 12 bases. With 3 bases clipped from V and 6 bases from J, the junction kept 6 bases outside the gene matches. The CDR3 loop spans 15 amino acids. From germline, CDR1 is LNHDA and CDR2 SQIVND (reference sequence). Written as DNA, the CDR3 is TGTGCCAGTAGTATGTCGGGGACAGGGGGCGTCGAGCAGTACTTC. Protein product: CASSMSGTGGVEQYF.

This sequence joins TRBV4-1 and TRBJ2-4; 10 positions agree with TRBD2. Unmatched junction bases numbered 13, after V lost 1 base and J lost 1 base. From germline, CDR1 is MGHRA and CDR2 YSYEKL. This CDR3 has 20 amino acids. CDR3 amino acids: CASSQVVTSGPSGAKNIQYF. CDR3 bases: TGCGCCAGCAGCCAAGTAGTGACTAGCGGGCCTTCAGGCGCCAAAAACATTCAGTACTTC.

The sample holds a few counts of this clonotype. J is TRBJ1-1 and V is TRBV7-9; a weak D match, TRBD1 (5 bases). Per the germline V gene, CDR1 is SEHNR and CDR2 is FQNEAQ (reference sequence). Trimming shortened V by 5 bases and J by 0 bases, and 7 bases separated the two germline ends. The CDR3 extends over 13 amino acids. In DNA form, the CDR3 reads TGTGCCAGCAGCCAGGGCATGAACACTGAAGCTTTCTTT. Protein product: CASSQGMNTEAFF.

This rearrangement joins TRBV12-3 or TRBV12-4 to TRBJ2-7; 8 nucleotides match TRBD1. The V segment lost 6 bases and the J segment 2 bases; nucleotides outside the gene matches: 9. The length of the CDR3 is 15 residues. The CDR3 protein is CASRPTGTGTYEQYF. For the CDR3, the DNA is TGTGCCAGCAGGCCGACCGGGACAGGTACCTACGAGCAGTACTTC.

This rearrangement joins TRBV2 to TRBJ2-1, with D possibly matching TRBD2 (6 bases). Trimming took off 6 bases at V and 7 bases at J, with 13 bases between the two ends. CDR1 and CDR2 from the germline V gene are SNHLY and FYNNEI. The CDR3 totals 13 residues. The CDR3 DNA is TGTGCCAGCAGGGGGACTGCGGGGAATGAGCAGTTCTTC. It translates to CASRGTAGNEQFF.

V gene TRBV7-8 combines with J gene TRBJ2-7, with 10 bases identical to TRBD2. From germline, CDR1 is SGHVS and CDR2 FQNEAQ. V shed 5 bases and J 3 bases; nucleotides not matched to a gene: 4. CDR3 length: 14 amino acids. The CDR3 region has the DNA TGTGCCAGCAGCCCTAGCGGGAGAAGCTACGAGCAGTACTTC. This sequence encodes CASSPSGRSYEQYF.

The chain joins TRBV6-5 to TRBJ2-1; maybe TRBD1 (5 bases). The CDR3 sequence is 15 residues long. Trimming shortened V by 2 bases and J by 0 bases, and 8 bases separated the two germline ends. Germline V lookup: CDR1 MNHEY, CDR2 SVGAGI. The CDR3 sequence: CASSYHQGSYNEQFF. CDR3 coding DNA: TGTGCCAGCAGTTACCATCAGGGCTCCTACAATGAGCAGTTCTTC.

The chain links TRBV9 to TRBJ2-7; TRBD2 matches 12 bases. V dropped 1 base and J dropped 5; count of bases not matched to a gene: 4. CDR3 length equals 15 residues. Germline CDR1 and CDR2: SGDLS and YYNGEE. CDR3 sequence (DNA): TGTGCCAGCAGCGTAAAAGGACTAGCGGGAAACGAGCAGTACTTC. Protein sequence: CASSVKGLAGNEQYF.

This chain connects TRBV12-3 or TRBV12-4 to TRBJ2-6; D is uncertain. The CDR3 has 13 amino acids. The V and J ends lost 2 bases and 9 bases respectively, with 8 bases between them. CDR3 residues: CASSLTVGNVLTF. The CDR3 DNA follows: TGTGCCAGCAGTTTAACGGTGGGCAACGTCCTGACTTTC.

The chain is built from TRBV7-9 and TRBJ1-5; D is undetermined. This CDR3 is 13 amino acids long. Trimming took off 3 bases at V and 4 bases at J, with 7 bases between the two ends. Germline V gives CDR1 SEHNR, CDR2 FQNEAQ (reference sequence). The CDR3: CASSFDGNQPQHF. CDR3 in DNA: TGTGCCAGCAGCTTCGATGGGAATCAGCCCCAGCATTTT.

V usage is TRBV7-9 and J usage is TRBJ2-1, with D possibly being TRBD1 (5 bases). The CDR3 runs to 15 residues. Germline CDR1 SEHNR, CDR2 FQNEAQ (reference sequence). The V end was cut by 6 bases, the J end by 4 bases, with 16 bases between. Written as DNA, the CDR3 is TGTGCCAGCAGACTTACGGCAGGGAAGTACAATGAGCAGTTCTTC. It is translated as CASRLTAGKYNEQFF.

The chain is built from TRBV29-1 and TRBJ2-1, with D perhaps matching TRBD2 (6 bases). This CDR3 comprises 14 residues. V was trimmed by 7 bases and J by 0 bases, leaving 13 bases between them. Germline CDR1 and CDR2: SQVTM and ANQGSEA. CDR3 protein: CSARGLRSYNEQFF. In DNA, the CDR3 is TGCAGCGCGCGGGGCTTACGCTCCTACAATGAGCAGTTCTTC.

V is TRBV27 and J is TRBJ1-1; 9 bases agree with TRBD1. Germline V gene data show CDR1 as MNHEY and CDR2 as SMNVEV (reference sequence). The CDR3 length is 16 residues. The J segment lost 5 bases and the V segment lost 0 bases, leaving 7 bases of the junction unmatched. The CDR3 reads CASSLSGTGYRTEAFF. The CDR3, as DNA: TGTGCCAGCAGTTTATCCGGGACAGGGTACAGGACTGAAGCTTTCTTT.

This clonotype was found once. The rearrangement links TRBV20-1 to TRBJ2-3; D may be TRBD1 or TRBD2 (7 bases each). Trimming removed 1 base from V and 0 bases from J, with 20 bases in between. The CDR3 spans 18 residues. Germline CDR1 DFQATT, CDR2 SNEGSKA (reference sequence). CDR3 sequence (DNA): TGCAGTGCTAGAGTTCAGGGGGGAGGGAGGGGAAGCACAGATACGCAGTATTTT. This translates into CSARVQGGGRGSTDTQYF.

The chain is built from TRBV30 and TRBJ1-5; D is uncertain. CDR1 is GTSNPN and CDR2 is SVGIG in the germline V gene (reference sequence). This CDR3 region has 13 residues. Trimming pared 4 bases from V and 5 bases from J, leaving 12 bases between. The CDR3 region has the DNA TGTGCCTGGACGGGGAGGGTAGATCAGCCCCAGCATTTT. As protein: CAWTGRVDQPQHF.

V is TRBV6-5 and J is TRBJ1-3, with 7 bases matching TRBD1. The germline gives CDR1 MNHEY, CDR2 SVGAGI. CDR3 length equals 15 residues. Unmatched junction bases numbered 5, after V lost 6 bases and J lost 0 bases. The CDR3 loop is CASSRNRGSGNTIYF. In nucleotides, the CDR3 is TGTGCCAGCAGCCGCAACAGGGGCTCTGGAAACACCATATATTTT.

The chain employs TRBV10-3 and TRBJ1-1, with a possible D match to TRBD1 (5 bases). The V end lost 0 bases, the J end lost 1 base, and 9 bases lay between the germline ends. Germline V gene data show CDR1 as ENHRY and CDR2 as SYGVKD. CDR3 size: 15 residues. The CDR3 DNA reads as TGTGCCATCAGTGAGTCAGGACACCCGAACACTGAAGCTTTCTTT. Translated: CAISESGHPNTEAFF.

The V gene is TRBV28, the J gene TRBJ2-7, with D hard to call. Trimming took off 11 bases at V and 3 bases at J, with 8 bases between the two ends. CDR1 and CDR2 (germline): MDHEN, SYDVKM. The CDR3 runs 10 residues. The CDR3, as DNA: TGTGCCTCTTCGGGCTACGAGCAGTACTTC. Amino acids: CASSGYEQYF. Full variable domain (missing parts from reference TRBV28 and TRBJ2-7): DVKVTQSSRYLVKRTGEKVFLECVQDMDHENMFWYRQDPGLGLRLIYFSYDVKMKEKGDIPEGYSVSREKKERFSLILESASTNQTSMYLCASSGYEQYFGPGTRLTVT.

In its sample, this clonotype was seen a few times. This chain uses TRBV5-4 with TRBJ2-5, with no clear D. Germline V gene lookup returns CDR1 SGHNT and CDR2 YYREEE (reference sequence). V gave up 2 bases and J gave up 1 base, with 3 bases separating them. This CDR3 region has 12 residues. This CDR3 is CASSFSQETQYF. The CDR3 nucleotides are TGTGCCAGCAGCTTCTCCCAAGAGACCCAGTACTTC.

This clonotype was observed once. V gene TRBV7-6 combines with J gene TRBJ2-4, with TRBD2 identical over 7 bases. After removal of 4 bases from V and 0 bases from J, the junction contained 9 bases not matched to a gene. The length of the CDR3 is 17 residues. Germline V gene sequence: CDR1 SGHVS, CDR2 FNYEAQ. CDR3 DNA sequence: TGTGCCAGCAGCTCCTGGCGAGCGGGACTAGCCAAAAACATTCAGTACTTC. This gives the protein CASSSWRAGLAKNIQYF.

CDR3 sequence reads: CASSQSLRNTGELFF. DNA for the CDR3: TGTGCCAGCAGCCAGTCGTTGCGGAACACCGGGGAGCTGTTTTTT. The chain links TRBV3-1 to TRBJ2-2, with D hard to call. CDR3 length equals 15 residues. V was clipped by 3 bases and J by 1 base, with 9 bases between them. Looked up from germline, CDR1 is LGHDT and CDR2 is YNNKEL (reference sequence).

The rearrangement uses TRBV9 and TRBJ2-7; D not resolved. CDR1 is SGDLS and CDR2 is YYNGEE in the germline V gene. Trimming took 4 bases from V and 5 from J, leaving 19 bases between them. This CDR3 is built from 15 residues. The CDR3 coding sequence is TGTGCCAGCAGCTCTAGACCAACCCAAGCCGACGAGCAGTACTTC. This gives the protein CASSSRPTQADEQYF.